One and the same sample provided the 17 T cell receptor beta chains below, sequenced in a study of neurological immune-mediated disorders (dated by TCRdb to the late 2010s). The receptor library was made with 5' RACE. The instrument given in TCRdb is Illumina HiSeq 2500. Starting from the raw public reads, TCRdb applied fastp trimming at Q25, assembled clones with MiXCR and retained in-frame beta chains. Every entry covers one CDR3 protein and lists the most common genes and DNA from its rows. This sample has more than 35,000 distinct CDR3 sequences in its table, and around a tenth of those were observed once. The ten largest clones take up approximately 6.9% of the sample. The material sequenced was PBMCs. The receptor source for this set is a woman aged 25 to 39 with HTLV-1-associated myelopathy (HAM/TSP).

For this clonotype: This clone may be a read error of a much larger clone one base away. V usage is TRBV5-1 and J usage is TRBJ2-2; 8 nucleotides agree with TRBD1. CDR3 size: 15 residues. Germline assignment: CDR1 SGHRS and CDR2 YFSETQ. V was clipped by 1 base and J by 7 bases; unmatched bases: 6. Here the CDR3 DNA reads TGCGCCAGCAGCTTGCCAGGGGGCTACATCGGGGAGCTGTTTTTT. Translation: CASSLPGGYIGELFF.

At least ten counts were recorded for this clonotype. This chain joins TRBV29-1 and TRBJ2-1; tentatively, D is TRBD1 (5 bases). Germline CDR1 SQVTM, CDR2 ANQGSEA. The CDR3 consists of 19 residues. The V end was cut by 2 bases, the J end by 6 bases, with 29 bases between. The CDR3 DNA is TGCAGCGTTGAAAATAGGGCAGGGCGCACCCGACCCCACGGCAATGAGCAGTTCTTC. This encodes CSVENRAGRTRPHGNEQFF.

This clonotype has at least ten counts. This sequence may be a read error, since a much larger clone differs from it by one base. CDR3 sequence reads: CASRLSGGGGDTQYF. In nucleotides, the CDR3 is TGTGCCAGCCGCTTAAGCGGGGGGGGGGGAGATACGCAGTATTTT. The chain links TRBV7-2 to TRBJ2-3; 10 nucleotides line up with TRBD2. Germline loops: CDR1 SGHTA, CDR2 FQGNSA. This CDR3 is 15 amino acids long.

This clonotype has a count of ten or more. The genes are TRBV10-3 and TRBJ2-1, with D possibly TRBD2 on 5 matching bases. From germline, CDR1 is ENHRY and CDR2 SYGVKD. This CDR3 comprises 15 residues. V dropped 3 bases and J dropped 5 bases, with 14 bases sitting between them. As DNA, the CDR3 is TGTGCCATCAGTGATGGACTCCGGCGGCACAATGAGCAGTTCTTC. Protein: CAISDGLRRHNEQFF.

The sample holds many counts of this clonotype. The chain recombines TRBV5-1 with TRBJ1-2; TRBD1 matches at 7 bases. V was clipped by 3 bases and J by 0 bases; unmatched bases: 5. Germline lookup yields CDR1 SGHRS and CDR2 YFSETQ. The CDR3 has 15 amino acids. CDR3 nucleotide sequence: TGCGCCAGCAGCTGGGGACAGACAGCTAACTATGGCTACACCTTC. It translates to CASSWGQTANYGYTF.

This clonotype was seen at least ten times. J is TRBJ1-2 and V is TRBV5-1; 9 bases are shared with TRBD1. There are 18 residues in the CDR3. The germline CDR1 and CDR2 sequences are SGHRS and YFSETQ. V shed 3 bases, J shed 5 bases, and the junction held 17 bases outside the gene matches. CDR3 region: CASSWRLHRGPRSYGYTF. The CDR3 DNA reads TGCGCCAGCAGCTGGAGACTTCACAGGGGGCCCCGGTCGTATGGCTACACCTTC.

This clonotype was found many times. Written as DNA, the CDR3 is TGTGCCAGCAGCTTGAGACAGGGACTGCCCACCTTC. Translation gives CASSLRQGLPTF. This rearrangement joins TRBV7-2 to TRBJ1-2; the match to TRBD1 covers 7 bases. The CDR3 runs 12 residues. Germline trimming cut 3 bases from V and 13 bases from J; bases unmatched to any gene: 8. The germline V gene has CDR1 SGHTA and CDR2 FQGNSA.

As regards this clonotype: A junction boundary mismatches the germline segment, possibly from a read error. The chain is built from TRBV7-9 and TRBJ1-1; 8 nucleotides line up with TRBD1. The CDR3 consists of 14 residues. In germline, CDR1 is SEHNR, CDR2 FQNEAQ (reference sequence). The CDR3 sequence is CSSSYSTGGTEAFF. The CDR3 coding sequence is TGTTCCAGCAGTTACTCAACAGGGGGCACTGAAGCTTTCTTT.

This clonotype was seen many times. The chain uses TRBV5-1 and TRBJ1-2; 7 bases fit TRBD1. Germline V gene lookup returns CDR1 SGHRS and CDR2 YFSETQ. The CDR3 covers 16 residues. V gave up 3 bases and J gave up 6 bases; unmatched junction bases: 14. The CDR3 loop is CASSSNRPSGQDGYTF. DNA for the CDR3: TGCGCCAGCAGCTCGAACCGGCCCTCCGGACAGGATGGCTACACCTTC.

This clonotype was observed many times. The rearrangement links TRBV20-1 to TRBJ2-3; 14 bases are shared with TRBD2. CDR3 length equals 19 residues. Per germline, CDR1 DFQATT and CDR2 SNEGSKA (reference sequence). V lost 2 bases and J lost 5; bases outside the gene matches: 15. The DNA of the CDR3 is TGCAGTGCTAGAAGACTAGCGGGGGGGGAATCAACCCTTAGAGATACGCAGTATTTT. Its translation is CSARRLAGGESTLRDTQYF.

This clonotype was seen at least ten times. V usage is TRBV5-1 and J usage is TRBJ2-7, with D possibly being TRBD1 (6 bases). Germline V gene lookup returns CDR1 SGHRS and CDR2 YFSETQ. V lost 0 bases to trimming and J lost 2 bases, with 9 bases between them. There are 14 residues in the CDR3. DNA of the CDR3: TGCGCCAGCAGCTTGGTCAGGGGAGCCTACGAGCAGTACTTC. This encodes CASSLVRGAYEQYF. Variable domain in full (rest from reference TRBV5-1 and TRBJ2-7): KAGVTQTPRYLIKTRGQQVTLSCSPISGHRSVSWYQQTPGQGLQFLFEYFSETQRNKGNFPGRFSGRQFSNSRSEMNVSTLELGDSALYLCASSLVRGAYEQYFGPGTRLTVT.

This clonotype was observed at least ten times. The J gene is TRBJ1-5, the V gene TRBV6-1; possible D gene TRBD1, 6 bases. The V and J ends lost 10 bases and 4 bases respectively, with 14 bases between them. CDR1 and CDR2 (germline): MNHNS, SASEGT. The CDR3 sequence is 13 residues long. The CDR3 loop is CATRDIVNQPQHF. CDR3 sequence (DNA): TGTGCCACGAGGGACATCGTGAATCAGCCCCAGCATTTT.

This clonotype showed up many times. The chain employs TRBV20-1 and TRBJ2-2; 7 nucleotides agree with TRBD1. V was pared by 1 base and J by 4 bases, with 9 bases of the junction left unmatched. The germline V gene has CDR1 DFQATT and CDR2 SNEGSKA (reference sequence). CDR3 size: 16 residues. The CDR3 loop is CSARGRQGIVTGELFF. The CDR3 bases are TGCAGTGCTAGAGGCCGACAGGGTATCGTCACCGGGGAGCTGTTTTTT.

This clonotype was detected many times. The V and J genes are TRBV20-1 and TRBJ1-1; the D gene is possibly TRBD1 (6 bases). Germline V gene sequence: CDR1 DFQATT, CDR2 SNEGSKA (reference sequence). This CDR3 contains 12 residues. V was trimmed by 1 base and J by 6 bases, leaving 9 bases between them. The CDR3, as DNA: TGCAGTGCTAGAGTGGGACAATCTGAAGCTTTCTTT. This encodes CSARVGQSEAFF.

The chain recombines TRBV3-1 with TRBJ1-1; unclear D gene. Germline values: CDR1 LGHDT, CDR2 YNNKEL (reference sequence). V lost 5 bases and J 2 bases, leaving 27 bases between the germline ends. The CDR3 is made up of 19 amino acids. CDR3 residues: CASSKGLPIFTTDNTEAFF. For the CDR3, the DNA is TGTGCCAGCAGCAAAGGGTTACCGATTTTTACCACCGATAACACTGAAGCTTTCTTT. Supplemented by reference TRBV3-1 and TRBJ1-1, the full variable domain reads DTAVSQTPKYLVTQMGNDKSIKCEQNLGHDTMYWYKQDSKKFLKIMFSYNNKELIINETVPNRFSPKSPDKAHLNLHINSLELGDSAVYFCASSKGLPIFTTDNTEAFFGQGTRLTVV.

This clonotype was detected many times. This chain links TRBV12-3 or TRBV12-4 with TRBJ1-1; 12 bases map to TRBD1. This CDR3 contains 14 residues. V lost 6 bases to trimming and J lost 7 bases; unmatched junction nucleotides: 6. CDR3 in amino acids: CASSSGTGGYEAFF. CDR3 bases: TGTGCCAGCAGCTCCGGGACAGGGGGCTATGAAGCTTTCTTT.

This clonotype showed up many times. The gene calls are TRBV18 and TRBJ1-2; the D is unclear. Trimming stripped 0 bases from V and 2 bases from J, with 7 bases between. The CDR3 loop spans 14 amino acids. From germline, CDR1 is KGHSH and CDR2 LQKENI. CDR3 DNA sequence: TGTGCCAGCTCACCACCAACAACAAACTATGGCTACACCTTC. It is translated as CASSPPTTNYGYTF.